This record covers a single T cell receptor beta chain. The cohort comprised adults aged about 18 to 100 years residing in around 25 US areas. The assay was immunoSEQ multiplex PCR, and TCRdb's table has in-frame clones only and misses some. The sample records about 160,000 clones, approximately 80% being singletons. Trimming removed 1 base from V and 6 bases from J; junction bases left unmatched: 1. This CDR3 has 15 residues. From germline, CDR1 is SGHAT and CDR2 FQNNGV. The data derive from a study of blood T cell repertoires in COVID-19. The chain carries TRBV11-2 and TRBJ1-6; 9 bases line up with TRBD1. The source is a woman between 55 and 75 years old who had recovered from COVID-19. Sequencing input: PBMCs or T cells enriched from blood (not recorded which). The DNA of the CDR3 is TGTGCCAGCAGCTTAGGGGACAGGGTTAATTCACCCCTCCACTTT. Protein: CASSLGDRVNSPLHF.